The 25 T cell receptor beta chains below all came from one sample that was sequenced in a study of T-cell memory formation after mild COVID-19. TCRdb redid the calling of the 5' RACE reads with MiXCR, one entry per CDR3 protein. The data contain roughly 89,000 distinct CDR3 sequences, over 13% of them singletons. The sequencing input was PBMCs or a T cell subset sorted from them (not recorded which). The receptors were gathered from a man between 18 and 29 years old who had mild COVID-19 (a few samples of this study predate the infection). Cell type and time point are not known.

The V call is TRBV9, the J call TRBJ2-5; TRBD2 is a possible D gene (6 bases). With 3 bases removed from V and 7 bases from J, the gap between germline ends came to 16 bases. Germline-derived CDR1 and CDR2 are SGDLS and YYNGEE. The CDR3 is 14 amino acids. Here the CDR3 DNA reads TGTGCCAGCAGCGCGGGACCAGCCGGGGGGACCCAGTACTTC. Its translation: CASSAGPAGGTQYF.

The rearrangement uses TRBV7-8 and TRBJ2-7, with 7 bases matching TRBD1. Germline CDR1 and CDR2: SGHVS and FQNEAQ. Unmatched junction bases numbered 2, after V lost 3 bases and J lost 3 bases. The CDR3 extends over 13 amino acids. The CDR3 region is CASSFGTDYEQYF. The CDR3 DNA reads as TGTGCCAGCAGCTTTGGGACAGACTACGAGCAGTACTTC.

This clonotype was counted many times. The rearrangement joins TRBV6-5 to TRBJ1-1; D gene unclear. Germline V CDR1 and CDR2: MNHEY, SVGAGI. Trimming took off 2 bases at V and 0 bases at J, with 13 bases between the two ends. The CDR3 extends over 16 amino acids. The CDR3 nucleotides read TGTGCCAGCAGTTACGGGAAGCCCTGGTTGAACACTGAAGCTTTCTTT. Protein product: CASSYGKPWLNTEAFF.

The chain links TRBV27 to TRBJ2-3; D is ambiguous. The V and J ends lost 3 bases and 6 bases respectively, with 13 bases between them. CDR1 and CDR2 from the germline V gene are MNHEY and SMNVEV (reference sequence). There are 14 residues in the CDR3. This CDR3 reads CASSFRAKTDTQYF. The CDR3 DNA follows: TGTGCCAGCAGTTTTCGGGCGAAAACGGATACGCAGTATTTT.

V is TRBV12-3 or TRBV12-4 and J is TRBJ1-1; D gene unclear. V lost 6 bases and J 1 base, leaving 15 bases between the germline ends. The CDR3 is 15 amino acids. In nucleotides, the CDR3 is TGTGCCAGCAGCCCCAGCGGAGGCAGGAACACTGAAGCTTTCTTT. It encodes CASSPSGGRNTEAFF.

Only a few counts were recorded for this clonotype. The chain combines TRBV4-3 with TRBJ2-3; D is perhaps TRBD2 (5 bases). CDR3 size: 14 residues. Looked up from germline, CDR1 is LGHNA and CDR2 is YSLEER. V was cut by 1 base and J by 6 bases, with 11 bases left in between. The CDR3 sequence: CASSQAPSSDTQYF. Written as DNA, the CDR3 is TGCGCCAGCAGCCAAGCCCCTAGCTCCGATACGCAGTATTTT.

The chain couples TRBV20-1 to TRBJ2-5, with TRBD2 identical over 11 bases. J was trimmed by 7 bases and V by 6 bases; bases with no gene match: 22. This CDR3 has 18 amino acids. Germline-derived CDR1 and CDR2 are DFQATT and SNEGSKA (reference sequence). CDR3 in amino acids: CSAKGASSGGPTHGTQYF. Written as DNA, the CDR3 is TGCAGTGCCAAAGGGGCGTCTAGCGGGGGGCCGACCCATGGGACCCAGTACTTC.

This rearrangement joins TRBV5-1 to TRBJ2-1, with 9 bases aligning to TRBD2. This CDR3 region has 17 residues. Trimming at V came to 0 bases and at J to 8 bases, leaving 12 bases not matched to a gene. Germline-derived CDR1 and CDR2 are SGHRS and YFSETQ. This CDR3 reads CASSLGLRGGGVDEQFF. Here the CDR3 DNA reads TGCGCCAGCAGCTTGGGGTTGCGCGGCGGGGGGGTGGATGAGCAGTTCTTC.

The gene calls are TRBV6-4 and TRBJ2-3, with a possible D match to TRBD2 (5 bases). The CDR3 has 15 residues. The V gene lost 0 bases and the J gene lost 6 bases, with 13 bases spanning the gap. CDR1 is MRHNA and CDR2 is SNTAGT in the germline V gene. CDR3 nucleotide sequence: TGTGCCAGCAGTGACTCCGGCCGTGGGGAGGATACGCAGTATTTT. As protein: CASSDSGRGEDTQYF.

This clonotype has just a few counts. The CDR3 here is CASSSLDSDTQYF. The CDR3 bases are TGTGCCAGCAGTTCCCTGGATTCAGATACGCAGTATTTT. The rearrangement uses TRBV6-2 or TRBV6-3 and TRBJ2-3; D call uncertain. CDR3 length: 13 amino acids. V was cut by 4 bases and J by 4 bases, with 9 bases left in between. From germline, CDR1 is MNHEY and CDR2 SVGEGT.

The rearrangement uses TRBV2 and TRBJ1-2, with D possibly being TRBD1 (5 bases). This CDR3 comprises 16 residues. The ends were cut back, 5 bases at V and 7 bases at J, with 23 bases in the middle. The germline V gene encodes CDR1 SNHLY and CDR2 FYNNEI. CDR3 nucleotide sequence: TGTGCCAGCAGTTCCCACGGGGCCGACCACACCCGTGGCTACACCTTC. Protein: CASSSHGADHTRGYTF.

This clonotype was observed a handful of times. This rearrangement joins TRBV5-1 to TRBJ2-1, with TRBD2 matching over 16 bases. The V gene's germline CDR1 is SGHRS and CDR2 YFSETQ. V lost 4 bases to trimming and J lost 5 bases; unmatched junction nucleotides: 12. The CDR3 covers 19 residues. The CDR3 region is CASSQYGTSGGASHNEQFF. CDR3 DNA sequence: TGCGCCAGCAGCCAATACGGGACTAGCGGGGGGGCAAGCCACAATGAGCAGTTCTTC.

V is TRBV15 and J is TRBJ2-5; TRBD2 matches 10 bases. Germline V lookup: CDR1 LNHNV, CDR2 YYDKDF (reference sequence). Losses at the gene ends were 4 bases for V and 4 bases for J; bases not matched to a gene: 6. This CDR3 is 15 amino acids long. The CDR3 region has the DNA TGTGCCACCAGCACCGTAGCGGGGGGCATAGAGACCCAGTACTTC. Encoded protein: CATSTVAGGIETQYF.

This clonotype was seen repeatedly, ten times or more. The chain has TRBV6-2 or TRBV6-3 and TRBJ2-7; the D gene could be TRBD1 or TRBD2 (5 bases each). The CDR3 totals 13 residues. Per germline, CDR1 MNHEY and CDR2 SVGEGT. V lost 5 bases and J lost 2, with 10 bases in between. CDR3 sequence: CASSGTEPYEQYF. CDR3 nucleotides: TGTGCCAGCAGTGGGACCGAACCCTACGAGCAGTACTTC.

This clonotype has just one count. This chain joins TRBV11-2 and TRBJ1-1; possible D gene TRBD1, 6 bases. CDR1 is SGHAT, CDR2 FQNNGV, per germline. There are 15 residues in the CDR3. The V end was cut by 5 bases, the J end by 5 bases, with 18 bases between. Here the CDR3 DNA reads TGTGCCAGCAGCACTCCTCGGGGGGGGCCAACTGAAGCTTTCTTT. Its translation: CASSTPRGGPTEAFF.

This rearrangement joins TRBV2 to TRBJ1-3; no definite D call. Germline-derived CDR1 and CDR2 are SNHLY and FYNNEI. The CDR3 spans 16 residues. V was trimmed by 0 bases and J by 1 base, leaving 10 bases between them. In DNA, the CDR3 is TGTGCCAGCAGTGAAGCGACGCTACCGTCTGGAAACACCATATATTTT. This gives the protein CASSEATLPSGNTIYF. The entire variable domain, with the rest obtained from reference TRBV2 and TRBJ1-3, is as follows: EPEVTQTPSHQVTQMGQEVILRCVPISNHLYFYWYRQILGQKVEFLVSFYNNEISEKSEIFDDQFSVERPDGSNFTLKIRSTKLEDSAMYFCASSEATLPSGNTIYFGEGSWLTVV.

The chain is built from TRBV6-1 and TRBJ2-1; 8 nucleotides match TRBD2. The CDR3 is 17 residues long. Germline V CDR1 and CDR2: MNHNS, SASEGT. V was pared by 4 bases and J by 0 bases, with 8 bases of the junction left unmatched. The CDR3 is CASSGIERGSSYNEQFF. The CDR3, as DNA: TGTGCCAGCAGTGGGATAGAGCGGGGGAGCTCCTACAATGAGCAGTTCTTC.

V is TRBV12-3 or TRBV12-4 and J is TRBJ2-7, with 10 bases matching TRBD1. The CDR3 contains 14 residues. After removal of 3 bases from V and 4 bases from J, the junction contained 3 bases not matched to a gene. The CDR3 nucleotides are TGTGCCAGCAGTTTTGGGACAGGGGCGTACGAGCAGTACTTC. Protein: CASSFGTGAYEQYF.

There are a few counts of this clonotype. This chain links TRBV27 with TRBJ2-3; 8 nucleotides agree with TRBD1. The germline gives CDR1 MNHEY, CDR2 SMNVEV (reference sequence). After removal of 5 bases from V and 7 bases from J, the junction contained 8 bases not matched to a gene. CDR3 length: 14 residues. The CDR3 is CASSGDRTAHTQYF. The CDR3 nucleotides read TGTGCCAGCAGTGGGGACAGGACCGCCCATACGCAGTATTTT.

The table lists this clonotype with a few counts. The V call is TRBV6-2 or TRBV6-3, the J call TRBJ1-2; 8 nucleotides line up with TRBD1. Germline CDR1 reads MNHEY; CDR2 reads SVGEGT. The trim removed 2 bases at V and 2 bases at J, leaving 7 bases unmatched. The CDR3 contains 16 residues. CDR3 residues: CASSYPLPGGNYGYTF. For the CDR3, the DNA is TGTGCCAGCAGTTACCCCCTCCCAGGGGGCAACTATGGCTACACCTTC.

This sequence joins TRBV9 and TRBJ2-1, with TRBD2 as a possible D gene (6 bases). Germline CDR1 SGDLS, CDR2 YYNGEE. The ends were cut back, 0 bases at V and 7 bases at J, with 14 bases in the middle. CDR3 length equals 15 residues. The CDR3 loop is CASSVGGGSGNEQFF. The CDR3 DNA sequence: TGTGCCAGCAGCGTAGGTGGGGGGAGTGGGAATGAGCAGTTCTTC.

This clonotype was seen a handful of times. The chain uses TRBV7-9 and TRBJ1-1; D call uncertain. CDR1 and CDR2 (germline): SEHNR, FQNEAQ (reference sequence). The V end lost 1 base, the J end lost 1 base, and 7 bases lay between the germline ends. The CDR3 contains 14 residues. The CDR3 DNA sequence: TGTGCCAGCAGCTTAGTTCACAGGAACACTGAAGCTTTCTTT. Encoded protein: CASSLVHRNTEAFF.

At least ten counts were recorded for this clonotype. The V gene is TRBV7-9, the J gene TRBJ1-2; possibly TRBD1 for D (5 bases). The CDR3 has 14 amino acids. The V end was cut by 8 bases, the J end by 5 bases, with 18 bases between. Germline CDR1 reads SEHNR; CDR2 reads FQNEAQ (reference sequence). CDR3 protein: CASDLVGAPYGYTF. For the CDR3, the DNA is TGTGCCAGCGATTTAGTCGGGGCCCCTTATGGCTACACCTTC.

This clonotype was counted between two and nine times. The CDR3 loop reads CASSYSGRRTFTGELFF. DNA for the CDR3: TGTGCCAGCAGTTACTCCGGCAGACGAACGTTCACCGGGGAGCTGTTTTTT. This chain uses TRBV6-5 with TRBJ2-2; D not certain. The CDR3 consists of 17 residues. Germline V lookup: CDR1 MNHEY, CDR2 SVGAGI. The ends were cut back, 0 bases at V and 4 bases at J, with 15 bases in the middle.

This chain connects TRBV19 to TRBJ1-1; D remains ambiguous. Germline loops: CDR1 LNHDA, CDR2 SQIVND (reference sequence). CDR3 length: 13 residues. V was cut by 6 bases and J by 4 bases, with 12 bases left in between. The CDR3 bases are TGTGCCAGTAGCCACCCAGGAGGCACTGAAGCTTTCTTT. It codes for CASSHPGGTEAFF.